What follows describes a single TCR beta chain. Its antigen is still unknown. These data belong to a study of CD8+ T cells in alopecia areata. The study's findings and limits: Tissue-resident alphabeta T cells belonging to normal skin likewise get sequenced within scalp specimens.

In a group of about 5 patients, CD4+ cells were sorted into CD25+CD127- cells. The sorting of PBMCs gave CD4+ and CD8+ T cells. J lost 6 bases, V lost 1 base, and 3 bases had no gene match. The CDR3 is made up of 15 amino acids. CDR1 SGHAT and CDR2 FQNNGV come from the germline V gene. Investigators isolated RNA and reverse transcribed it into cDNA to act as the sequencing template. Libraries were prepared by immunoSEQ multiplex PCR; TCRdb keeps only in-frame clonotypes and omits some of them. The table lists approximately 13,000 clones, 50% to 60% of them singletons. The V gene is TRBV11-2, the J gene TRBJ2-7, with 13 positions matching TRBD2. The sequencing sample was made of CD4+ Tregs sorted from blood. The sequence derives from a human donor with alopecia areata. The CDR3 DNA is TGTGCCAGCAGCTTAGTTGGGACTAGCGGGGCCGAGCAGTACTTC. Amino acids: CASSLVGTSGAEQYF.